The table lists the clone carrying this T cell receptor (beta chain) with a count of one. Its antigen is not identified. The sample comes from a study of a mutant IDH1 vaccine in newly diagnosed glioma. General study findings and limits: Among top peripheral T cell clonotypes, changes seemed unrelated to pseudoprogression. Overall, about 92% of patients had vaccine-induced immune responses.

Trimming cost V 4 bases and J 6 bases; bases outside gene matches: 9. This CDR3 is built from 14 residues. Germline V gene lookup returns CDR1 SGHNT and CDR2 YYREEE (reference sequence). TCRdb's table, derived via immunoSEQ multiplex PCR, lists solely in-frame clones and lacks some. The sample has about 25,000 clones, 93% seen once. The time point was: baseline, week 1 (first vaccination visit). Treatment defined: pre-vaccination baseline after standard-of-care therapy. The sequence derives from a man aged 40-49 years with glioma. V and J are TRBV5-4 and TRBJ2-7; 8 positions match TRBD1. The source was PBMCs, collected from a glioma patient treated with radiotherapy, temozolomide or both. The CDR3 loop reads CASSIGQGGVEQYF. The CDR3 bases are TGTGCCAGCAGCATTGGACAGGGTGGTGTCGAGCAGTACTTC. The full variable domain, completed using reference TRBV5-4 and TRBJ2-7, is ETGVTQSPTHLIKTRGQQVTLRCSSQSGHNTVSWYQQALGQGPQFIFQYYREEENGRGNFPPRFSGLQFPNYSSELNVNALELDDSALYLCASSIGQGGVEQYFGPGTRLTVT.